These 30 T cell receptor beta chains share one sample of origin, sequenced in a study of cytomegalovirus exposure and HLA in healthy donors. PCR amplification relied on 60 Vbeta primers (plus 13 Jbeta primers). Produced via immunoSEQ multiplex PCR; TCRdb's table is partial and in-frame only. The table includes more than 95,000 clones, 64% detected once. Sequencing was carried out using PBMCs. The receptor source for this set is a man aged 55 to 70 in good health and CMV-seronegative.

This clone was seen only a few times. The chain links TRBV7-2 to TRBJ1-5, with D perhaps matching TRBD1 (5 bases). Between the trimmed V and J ends, which lost 5 bases and 1 base, there was a span of 12 bases. Per the germline V gene, CDR1 is SGHTA and CDR2 is FQGNSA. CDR3 size: 15 residues. This chain's CDR3 is CASSPWGGSNQPQHF. The DNA for the CDR3 is TGTGCCAGCAGCCCATGGGGGGGGAGCAATCAGCCCCAGCATTTT.

The rearrangement links TRBV6-5 to TRBJ1-2, with D hard to call. This CDR3 has 12 amino acids. Germline-derived CDR1 and CDR2 are MNHEY and SVGAGI. Trimming removed 2 bases from V and 7 bases from J, with 8 bases in between. The CDR3 is CASSYEEAGYTF. The CDR3 nucleotides read TGTGCCAGCAGTTACGAGGAAGCTGGCTACACCTTC.

This clone came up a few times. The J gene is TRBJ1-6, the V gene TRBV9; D remains ambiguous. This CDR3 contains 14 residues. Germline values: CDR1 SGDLS, CDR2 YYNGEE. V gave up 3 bases and J gave up 7 bases, with 11 bases separating them. The CDR3 here is CASSGSPQNSPLHF. CDR3 in DNA: TGTGCCAGCAGCGGGTCCCCCCAGAATTCACCCCTCCACTTT.

J is TRBJ2-5 and V is TRBV30; 15 nucleotides match TRBD2. Per the germline V gene, CDR1 is GTSNPN and CDR2 is SVGIG (reference sequence). CDR3 length: 17 amino acids. With 3 bases clipped from V and 5 bases from J, the junction kept 10 bases outside the gene matches. The CDR3 nucleotides read TGTGCCTGGAGACTGGGACTAGCGGGAGGAAACTGGGAGACCCAGTACTTC. Encoded protein: CAWRLGLAGGNWETQYF.

This clone was counted once. The V and J genes are TRBV9 and TRBJ2-1, with 7 bases fitting TRBD2. The CDR3 is made up of 14 amino acids. The J segment lost 6 bases and the V segment lost 6 bases, leaving 9 bases of the junction unmatched. The germline CDR1 and CDR2 sequences are SGDLS and YYNGEE. CDR3 DNA: TGTGCCAGCACCGGACTAGGGTCAATCAATGAGCAGTTCTTC. It specifies CASTGLGSINEQFF.

This clone was counted once. The V and J genes are TRBV10-3 and TRBJ1-2; no clear D gene. CDR3 length equals 12 residues. Germline V gene lookup returns CDR1 ENHRY and CDR2 SYGVKD. Trimming took off 1 base at V and 6 bases at J, with 6 bases between the two ends. This CDR3 reads CAISEFGHGYTF. The CDR3 DNA is TGTGCCATCAGTGAGTTCGGTCATGGCTACACCTTC.

Here the CDR3 DNA reads TGTGCCAGCAGCGTACTGACAGCTACGAACACCGGGGAGCTGTTTTTT. It specifies CASSVLTATNTGELFF. The chain links TRBV9 to TRBJ2-2; possible D gene TRBD1, 5 bases. The CDR3 loop spans 16 amino acids. V was pared by 1 base and J by 0 bases, with 10 bases between. CDR1 and CDR2 from the germline V gene are SGDLS and YYNGEE. Complete variable domain (other parts from reference TRBV9 and TRBJ2-2): DSGVTQTPKHLITATGQRVTLRCSPRSGDLSVYWYQQSLDQGLQFLIQYYNGEERAKGNILERFSAQQFPDLHSELNLSSLELGDSALYFCASSVLTATNTGELFFGEGSRLTVL.

With regard to this clone: The junction departs from germline at one end; a sequencing error may be responsible. The V gene is TRBV7-9, the J gene TRBJ1-1, with 7 bases matching TRBD1. Germline CDR1 SEHNR, CDR2 FQNEAQ (reference sequence). The CDR3 is made up of 13 amino acids. The CDR3 region is CSSSFGTAFEAFF. The DNA for the CDR3 is TGTTCCAGCAGCTTTGGGACAGCCTTTGAAGCTTTCTTT.

The chain recombines TRBV5-1 with TRBJ1-3; no clear D. The CDR3 has 19 residues. V shed 0 bases and J shed 0 bases, with 19 bases lying between them. The germline V gene has CDR1 SGHRS and CDR2 YFSETQ. The CDR3 protein is CASSLAGVSGPSSGNTIYF. As DNA, the CDR3 is TGCGCCAGCAGCTTGGCCGGGGTGTCTGGGCCGAGCTCTGGAAACACCATATATTTT.

This clone was observed a few times. The rearrangement links TRBV5-1 to TRBJ2-2; D is unclear. The germline V gene encodes CDR1 SGHRS and CDR2 YFSETQ. Trimming shortened V by 5 bases and J by 0 bases, and 11 bases separated the two germline ends. The CDR3 covers 15 residues. Here the CDR3 DNA reads TGCGCCAGCAGTACGGCAGGCCCGAACACCGGGGAGCTGTTTTTT. It specifies CASSTAGPNTGELFF.

This sequence joins TRBV28 and TRBJ2-7, with 10 bases fitting TRBD2. V lost 5 bases to trimming and J lost 5 bases; unmatched junction nucleotides: 6. CDR1 and CDR2 from the germline V gene are MDHEN and SYDVKM. This CDR3 has 14 amino acids. CDR3 sequence reads: CASSPSGGWDEQYF. CDR3 DNA sequence: TGTGCCAGCAGTCCTAGCGGGGGCTGGGACGAGCAGTACTTC.

This chain connects TRBV27 to TRBJ2-7; D might be TRBD1 (5 bases). The CDR3 has 14 amino acids. With 4 bases removed from V and 1 base from J, the gap between germline ends came to 11 bases. Germline CDR1 reads MNHEY; CDR2 reads SMNVEV (reference sequence). The CDR3 DNA is TGTGCCAGCAGTTCCGCCCAGGGTTCCTACGAGCAGTACTTC. Protein sequence: CASSSAQGSYEQYF.

This chain joins TRBV7-6 and TRBJ2-5; D possibly corresponds to TRBD2 (5 bases). The CDR3 is made up of 15 amino acids. V was trimmed by 5 bases and J by 7 bases, leaving 20 bases between them. CDR1 SGHVS and CDR2 FNYEAQ come from the germline V gene. DNA of the CDR3: TGTGCCAGCAGCCCAGGAGATAGCGCATTGGGGACCCAGTACTTC. Encoded protein: CASSPGDSALGTQYF.

The chain combines TRBV6-5 with TRBJ2-7; 10 bases are shared with TRBD2. This CDR3 comprises 16 residues. Germline CDR1 MNHEY, CDR2 SVGAGI. With 4 bases clipped from V and 3 bases from J, the junction kept 9 bases outside the gene matches. In DNA, the CDR3 is TGTGCCAGCAGTTTGAACGGACTAGCGGCAAACTACGAGCAGTACTTC. Its protein is CASSLNGLAANYEQYF.

This clone came up a few times. CDR3: CASSSGLAEEYF. DNA for the CDR3: TGTGCCAGCAGCTCGGGACTAGCGGAGGAGTACTTC. The chain uses TRBV7-9 and TRBJ2-5; TRBD2 agrees at 11 bases. V was pared by 4 bases and J by 12 bases, with 4 bases of the junction left unmatched. Germline V CDR1 and CDR2: SEHNR, FQNEAQ (reference sequence). The CDR3 has 12 amino acids.

V usage is TRBV7-9 and J usage is TRBJ1-2; 7 bases map to TRBD1. CDR3 length: 13 residues. Trimming removed 4 bases from V and 2 bases from J; junction bases left unmatched: 1. Germline V CDR1 and CDR2: SEHNR, FQNEAQ (reference sequence). The CDR3 loop is CASSSTGNYGYTF. Here the CDR3 DNA reads TGTGCCAGCAGCTCGACAGGGAACTATGGCTACACCTTC.

The chain carries TRBV14 and TRBJ2-1; 10 positions match TRBD1. This CDR3 has 18 residues. Germline CDR1 is SGHDN and CDR2 is FVKESK. Germline trimming cut 0 bases from V and 8 bases from J; bases unmatched to any gene: 13. CDR3 in DNA: TGTGCCAGCAGCCAAGATTTTTTTACGGACAGGGGGGTCGATGAGCAGTTCTTC. It codes for CASSQDFFTDRGVDEQFF. Combining the CDR3 with reference TRBV14 and TRBJ2-1 gives the whole variable domain EAGVTQFPSHSVIEKGQTVTLRCDPISGHDNLYWYRRVMGKEIKFLLHFVKESKQDESGMPNNRFLAERTGGTYSTLKVQPAELEDSGVYFCASSQDFFTDRGVDEQFFGPGTRLTVL.

This chain joins TRBV7-3 and TRBJ2-2; TRBD2 agrees at 7 bases. The CDR3 spans 15 residues. Looked up from germline, CDR1 is SGHTA and CDR2 is FQGTGA. V dropped 6 bases and J dropped 1; count of bases not matched to a gene: 5. This chain's CDR3 is CASSPPGGNTGELFF. The CDR3 coding sequence is TGTGCCAGCAGTCCCCCGGGGGGGAACACCGGGGAGCTGTTTTTT.

This clone was seen only a few times. In DNA, the CDR3 is TGTGCCAGCAGTGAAGGGGCCGGGACAGGGCCCGGGGAGCTGTTTTTT. Encoded protein: CASSEGAGTGPGELFF. The chain uses TRBV7-3 and TRBJ2-2; 9 bases match TRBD1. Trimming at V came to 6 bases and at J to 6 bases, leaving 11 bases not matched to a gene. CDR1 and CDR2 from the germline V gene are SGHTA and FQGTGA. CDR3 size: 16 residues.

This clone was recorded once. The CDR3 here is CASSEGASGQAETQYF. CDR3 DNA sequence: TGTGCCAGCAGTGAAGGGGCTAGCGGGCAGGCGGAGACCCAGTACTTC. The rearrangement links TRBV25-1 to TRBJ2-5; 8 nucleotides line up with TRBD2. CDR3 length: 16 amino acids. Germline V gives CDR1 MGHDK, CDR2 SYGVNS. With V trimmed by 2 bases and J by 5 bases, 10 bases remained unmatched.

This clone turned up a few times. This chain links TRBV2 with TRBJ2-3; 8 positions match TRBD1. Germline values: CDR1 SNHLY, CDR2 FYNNEI. The CDR3 totals 17 residues. After removal of 3 bases from V and 0 bases from J, the junction contained 8 bases not matched to a gene. This CDR3 is CASSDPGQELSTDTQYF. The CDR3 bases are TGTGCCAGCAGTGACCCGGGACAGGAGTTGAGCACAGATACGCAGTATTTT.

This clone was seen a few times. The chain carries TRBV19 and TRBJ1-2; perhaps TRBD1 as D (5 bases). The CDR3 consists of 15 residues. CDR1 is LNHDA and CDR2 is SQIVND in the germline V gene (reference sequence). V lost 5 bases and J 7 bases, leaving 20 bases between the germline ends. The CDR3 sequence: CASSGQGLIMSGYTF. CDR3 DNA sequence: TGTGCCAGTAGTGGGCAGGGTCTTATTATGAGTGGCTACACCTTC.

J is TRBJ2-7 and V is TRBV12-5, with D maybe TRBD1 (6 bases). CDR1 LGHNT and CDR2 FRNRAP come from the germline V gene. CDR3 length: 17 amino acids. Trimming removed 3 bases at V and 0 bases at J, with 18 bases between. In nucleotides, the CDR3 is TGTGCTAGTGGTTTAGCCCGACAGGCCCATCGCTCCTACGAGCAGTACTTC. Amino acid sequence: CASGLARQAHRSYEQYF.

This chain links TRBV2 with TRBJ2-2; D is possibly TRBD2 (5 bases). The germline V gene has CDR1 SNHLY and CDR2 FYNNEI. The ends were cut back, 4 bases at V and 3 bases at J, with 12 bases in the middle. The CDR3 runs to 15 residues. The CDR3 region is CASSADSAYTGELFF. The CDR3 nucleotides read TGTGCCAGCAGTGCTGATAGCGCTTACACCGGGGAGCTGTTTTTT.

CDR3 amino acids: CASSPRTGVGQGTGELFF. For the CDR3, the DNA is TGTGCCAGCTCACCTAGGACAGGTGTGGGACAAGGAACCGGGGAGCTGTTTTTT. The chain is built from TRBV18 and TRBJ2-2; TRBD1 matches 7 bases. CDR1 and CDR2 from the germline V gene are KGHSH and LQKENI. With 3 bases clipped from V and 5 bases from J, the junction kept 15 bases outside the gene matches. The CDR3 loop spans 18 amino acids.

This clone showed up just a few times. This chain joins TRBV27 and TRBJ2-5; 8 nucleotides line up with TRBD2. The CDR3 runs to 14 residues. The V segment lost 2 bases and the J segment 4 bases; nucleotides outside the gene matches: 3. The germline gives CDR1 MNHEY, CDR2 SMNVEV (reference sequence). The CDR3 coding sequence is TGTGCCAGCAGTTTACGGGGACTAGGAGAGACCCAGTACTTC. Protein product: CASSLRGLGETQYF.

This clone was counted a few times. The CDR3, as DNA: TGTGCCAGCAGTGACGGGGGACTAGCGGGGGCCGATTTTGAGCAGTTCTTC. It is translated as CASSDGGLAGADFEQFF. The chain carries TRBV25-1 and TRBJ2-1; TRBD2 matches 14 bases. After removal of 3 bases from V and 9 bases from J, the junction contained 10 bases not matched to a gene. Per germline, CDR1 MGHDK and CDR2 SYGVNS. This CDR3 has 17 residues.

The chain employs TRBV9 and TRBJ1-2; the match to TRBD1 covers 8 bases. Germline V gene data show CDR1 as SGDLS and CDR2 as YYNGEE. J lost 5 bases, V lost 2 bases, and 2 bases had no gene match. The CDR3 totals 13 residues. DNA of the CDR3: TGTGCCAGCAGCGTGACAGGGGAGTATGGCTACACCTTC. It specifies CASSVTGEYGYTF.

This sequence joins TRBV28 and TRBJ1-2, with TRBD1 as a possible D gene (5 bases). The CDR3 spans 14 residues. Per the germline V gene, CDR1 is MDHEN and CDR2 is SYDVKM. Trimming stripped 6 bases from V and 4 bases from J, with 15 bases between. The CDR3 protein is CASRFYGQGYGYTF. CDR3 bases: TGTGCCAGCAGATTTTACGGGCAGGGCTATGGCTACACCTTC.

This chain connects TRBV30 to TRBJ1-5; 9 bases are shared with TRBD1. Germline assignment: CDR1 GTSNPN and CDR2 SVGIG (reference sequence). J gave up 0 bases and V 3 bases, and 3 bases lay outside the gene matches. The CDR3 totals 15 residues. CDR3 protein: CAWRGQGLSNQPQHF. The CDR3 DNA is TGTGCCTGGAGGGGACAGGGTCTTAGCAATCAGCCCCAGCATTTT.